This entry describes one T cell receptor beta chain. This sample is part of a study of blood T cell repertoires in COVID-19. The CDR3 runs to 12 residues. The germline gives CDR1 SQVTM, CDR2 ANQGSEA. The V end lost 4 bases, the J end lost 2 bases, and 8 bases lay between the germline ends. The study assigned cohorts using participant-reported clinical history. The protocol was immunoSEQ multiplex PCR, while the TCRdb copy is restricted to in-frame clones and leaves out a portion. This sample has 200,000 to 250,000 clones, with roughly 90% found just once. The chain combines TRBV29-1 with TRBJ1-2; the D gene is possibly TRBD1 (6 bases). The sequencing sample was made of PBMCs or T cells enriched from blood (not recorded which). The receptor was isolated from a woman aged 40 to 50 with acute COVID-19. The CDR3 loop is CSVGGHNYGYTF. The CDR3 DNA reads TGCAGCGTTGGGGGGCACAACTATGGCTACACCTTC. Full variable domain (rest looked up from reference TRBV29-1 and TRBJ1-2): SAVISQKPSRDICQRGTSLTIQCQVDSQVTMMFWYRQQPGQSLTLIATANQGSEATYESGFVIDKFPISRPNLTFSTLTVSNMSPEDSSIYLCSVGGHNYGYTFGSGTRLTVV.